This TCR beta chain was profiled in a study of tumor-infiltrating lymphocytes in primary liver carcinoma. Background on the study: The study included patients who were men and women aged 30 to 69 years. General study findings and limits: Tumor-adjacent and tumor-blood pairs shared a smaller degree of overlap than tumor region pairs.

The sample holds many counts of this clonotype. What it binds is not known. This clone may be a read error of a much larger clone one base away. With a constant-region primer, TCR beta cDNA was made from approximately 520 ng of total RNA. What produced the TCR beta libraries was three nested multiplex PCR rounds using slightly modified ARM-PCR. PCR rounds one and two used TRBV1-TRBV30 forward primers with a C-beta reverse primer for around 11 cycles each. TCRdb redid the calling of the multiplex PCR reads with MiXCR, one entry per CDR3 protein. The sample has roughly 40,000 distinct CDR3 sequences, roughly 75% seen once. Starting material for RNA and DNA co-extraction consisted of about 19-32 mg of unsorted bulk tissue. Resection treated the patients' primary liver carcinoma. Germline lookup yields CDR1 ENHRY and CDR2 SYGVKD. This CDR3 is built from 11 residues.

The V gene is TRBV10-3, the J gene TRBJ2-1; no firm D call. The sequencing input was tumor-adjacent normal liver tissue. This receptor was identified in a woman in her 30s with primary liver carcinoma and hepatitis B virus infection. The chain's CDR3 is CAISEYNEQSF. CDR3 nucleotides: TGTGCCATCAGTGAGTACAATGAGCAGTCCTTC.